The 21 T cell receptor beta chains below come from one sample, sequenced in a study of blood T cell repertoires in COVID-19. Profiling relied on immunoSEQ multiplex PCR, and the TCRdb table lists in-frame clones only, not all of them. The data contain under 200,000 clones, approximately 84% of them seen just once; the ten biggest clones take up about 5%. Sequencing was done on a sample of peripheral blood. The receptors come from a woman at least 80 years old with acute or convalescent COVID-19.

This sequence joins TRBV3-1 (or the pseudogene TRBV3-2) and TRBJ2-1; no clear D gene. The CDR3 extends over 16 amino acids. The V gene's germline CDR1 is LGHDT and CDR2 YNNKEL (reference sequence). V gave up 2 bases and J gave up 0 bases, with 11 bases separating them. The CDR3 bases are TGTGCCAGCAGCCAAAAACACAGTGGCTCCTACAATGAGCAGTTCTTC. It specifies CASSQKHSGSYNEQFF.

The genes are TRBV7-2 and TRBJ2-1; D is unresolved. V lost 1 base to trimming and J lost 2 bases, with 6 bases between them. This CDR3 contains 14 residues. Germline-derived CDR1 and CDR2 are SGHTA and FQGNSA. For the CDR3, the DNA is TGTGCCAGCAGCTTAGAGTCTACCTACAATGAGCAGTTCTTC. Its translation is CASSLESTYNEQFF.

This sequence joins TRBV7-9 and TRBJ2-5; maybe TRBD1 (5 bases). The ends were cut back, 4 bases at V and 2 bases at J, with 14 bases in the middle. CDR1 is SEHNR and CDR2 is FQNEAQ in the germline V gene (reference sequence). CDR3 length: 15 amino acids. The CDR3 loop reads CASSSWGRDQETQYF. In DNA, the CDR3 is TGTGCCAGCAGCTCCTGGGGCAGGGATCAAGAGACCCAGTACTTC.

For the CDR3, the DNA is TGTGCCAGCAGCCCCCAGGGGGGTGTGAATGAGCAGTTCTTC. This gives the protein CASSPQGGVNEQFF. The V call is TRBV11-1, the J call TRBJ2-1; weak D call: TRBD1 (7 bases). Germline V gene lookup returns CDR1 SGHAT and CDR2 FQDESV (reference sequence). The CDR3 covers 14 residues. Between the trimmed V and J ends, which lost 5 bases and 7 bases, there was a span of 15 bases. Drawing the rest from reference TRBV11-1 and TRBJ2-1, the complete variable domain is EAEVAQSPRYKITEKSQAVAFWCDPISGHATLYWYRQILGQGPELLVQFQDESVVDDSQLPKDRFSAERLKGVDSTLKIQPAELGDSAMYLCASSPQGGVNEQFFGPGTRLTVL.

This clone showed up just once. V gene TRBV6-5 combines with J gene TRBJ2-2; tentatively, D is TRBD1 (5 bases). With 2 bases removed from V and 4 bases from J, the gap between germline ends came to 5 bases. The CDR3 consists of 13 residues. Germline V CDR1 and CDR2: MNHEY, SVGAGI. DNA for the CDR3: TGTGCCAGCAGTTACACAGGCACCGGGGAGCTGTTTTTT. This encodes CASSYTGTGELFF.

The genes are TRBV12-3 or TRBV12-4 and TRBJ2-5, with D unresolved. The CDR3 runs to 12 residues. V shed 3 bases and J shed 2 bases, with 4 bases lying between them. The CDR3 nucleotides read TGTGCCAGCAGTTTCCCTCAAGAGACCCAGTACTTC. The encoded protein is CASSFPQETQYF.

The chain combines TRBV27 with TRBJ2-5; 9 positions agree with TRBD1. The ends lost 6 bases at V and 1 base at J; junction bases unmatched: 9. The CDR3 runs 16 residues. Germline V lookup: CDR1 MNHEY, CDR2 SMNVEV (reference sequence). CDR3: CASRGGSQGAQETQYF. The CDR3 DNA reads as TGTGCCAGCAGGGGTGGATCACAGGGGGCCCAAGAGACCCAGTACTTC.

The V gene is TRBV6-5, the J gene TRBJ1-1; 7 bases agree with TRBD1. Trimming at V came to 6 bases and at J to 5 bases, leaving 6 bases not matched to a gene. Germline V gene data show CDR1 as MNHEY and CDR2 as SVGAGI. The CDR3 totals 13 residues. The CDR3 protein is CASRNRGRTEAFF. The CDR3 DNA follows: TGTGCCAGCAGAAACAGGGGTCGAACTGAAGCTTTCTTT.

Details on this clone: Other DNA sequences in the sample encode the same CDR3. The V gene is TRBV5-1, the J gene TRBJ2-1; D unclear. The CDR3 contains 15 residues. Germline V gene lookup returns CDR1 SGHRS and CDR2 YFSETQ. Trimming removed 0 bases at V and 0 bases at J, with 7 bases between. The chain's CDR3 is CASSLDPGSYNEQFF. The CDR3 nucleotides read TGCGCCAGCAGCTTGGACCCCGGCTCCTACAATGAGCAGTTCTTC. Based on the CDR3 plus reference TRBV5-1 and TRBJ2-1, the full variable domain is KAGVTQTPRYLIKTRGQQVTLSCSPISGHRSVSWYQQTPGQGLQFLFEYFSETQRNKGNFPGRFSGRQFSNSRSEMNVSTLELGDSALYLCASSLDPGSYNEQFFGPGTRLTVL.

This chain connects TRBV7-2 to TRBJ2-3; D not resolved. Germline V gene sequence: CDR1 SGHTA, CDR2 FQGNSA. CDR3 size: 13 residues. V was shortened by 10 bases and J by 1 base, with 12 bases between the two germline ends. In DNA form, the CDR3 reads TGTGCCAAGCGTGACGCGGGCACAGATACGCAGTATTTT. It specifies CAKRDAGTDTQYF.

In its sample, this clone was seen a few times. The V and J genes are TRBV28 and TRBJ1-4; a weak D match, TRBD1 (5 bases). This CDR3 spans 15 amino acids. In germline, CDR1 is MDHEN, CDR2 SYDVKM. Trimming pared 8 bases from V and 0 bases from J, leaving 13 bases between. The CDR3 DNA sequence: TGTGCCAGCGTCATGGGGGGGGCAACTAATGAAAAACTGTTTTTT. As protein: CASVMGGATNEKLFF.

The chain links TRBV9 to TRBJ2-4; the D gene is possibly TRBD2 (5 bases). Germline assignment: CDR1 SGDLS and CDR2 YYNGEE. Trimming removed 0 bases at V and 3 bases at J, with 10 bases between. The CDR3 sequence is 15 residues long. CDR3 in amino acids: CASSVDVGGKNIQYF. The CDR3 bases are TGTGCCAGCAGCGTAGATGTTGGAGGCAAAAACATTCAGTACTTC.

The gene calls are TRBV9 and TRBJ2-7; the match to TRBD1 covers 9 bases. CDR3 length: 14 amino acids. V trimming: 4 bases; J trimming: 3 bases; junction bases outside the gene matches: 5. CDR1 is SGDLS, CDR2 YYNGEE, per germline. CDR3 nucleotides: TGTGCCAGCAGCCGACAGGGGGAGCGCTACGAGCAGTACTTC. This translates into CASSRQGERYEQYF. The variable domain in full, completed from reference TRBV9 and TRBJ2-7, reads DSGVTQTPKHLITATGQRVTLRCSPRSGDLSVYWYQQSLDQGLQFLIQYYNGEERAKGNILERFSAQQFPDLHSELNLSSLELGDSALYFCASSRQGERYEQYFGPGTRLTVT.

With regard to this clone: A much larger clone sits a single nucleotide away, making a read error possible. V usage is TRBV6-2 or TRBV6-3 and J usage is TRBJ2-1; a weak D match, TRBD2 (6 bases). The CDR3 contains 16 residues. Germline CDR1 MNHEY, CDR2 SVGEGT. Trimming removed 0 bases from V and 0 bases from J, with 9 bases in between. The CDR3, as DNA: TGTGCCAGCAGTTACTCTGCGGGGAGCTCCTACAATGAGCAGTTCTTC. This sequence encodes CASSYSAGSSYNEQFF.

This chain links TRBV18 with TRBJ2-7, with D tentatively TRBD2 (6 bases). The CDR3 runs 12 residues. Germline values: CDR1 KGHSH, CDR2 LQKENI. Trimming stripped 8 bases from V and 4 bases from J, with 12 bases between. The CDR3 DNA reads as TGTGCCAGCGCGGGGAACCTTTACGAGCAGTACTTC. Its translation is CASAGNLYEQYF.

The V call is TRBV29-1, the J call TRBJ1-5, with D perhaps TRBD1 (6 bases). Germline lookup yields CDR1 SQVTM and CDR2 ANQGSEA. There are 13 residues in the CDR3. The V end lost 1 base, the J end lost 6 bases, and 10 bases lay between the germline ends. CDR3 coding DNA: TGCAGCGTTGAAGGTCCACAGGGTCAGCCCCAGCATTTT. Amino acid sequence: CSVEGPQGQPQHF.

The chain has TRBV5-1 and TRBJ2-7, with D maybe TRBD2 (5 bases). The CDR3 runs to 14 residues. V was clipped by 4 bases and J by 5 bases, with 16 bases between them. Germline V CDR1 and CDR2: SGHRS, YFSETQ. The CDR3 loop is CASSPSGWEHEQYF. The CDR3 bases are TGCGCCAGCAGCCCCTCGGGGTGGGAGCACGAGCAGTACTTC.

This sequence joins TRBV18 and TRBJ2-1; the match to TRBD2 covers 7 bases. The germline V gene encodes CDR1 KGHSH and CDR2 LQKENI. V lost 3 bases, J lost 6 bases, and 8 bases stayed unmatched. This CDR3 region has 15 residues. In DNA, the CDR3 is TGTGCCAGCTCACCTTGGCGGGAGTTGAGCAATGAGCAGTTCTTC. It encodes CASSPWRELSNEQFF.

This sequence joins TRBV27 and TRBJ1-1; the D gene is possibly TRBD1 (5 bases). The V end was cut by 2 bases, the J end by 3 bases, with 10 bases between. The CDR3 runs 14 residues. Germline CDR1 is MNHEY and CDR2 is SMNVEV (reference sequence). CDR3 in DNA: TGTGCCAGCAGTTTAAAGCAGGGTTACACTGAAGCTTTCTTT. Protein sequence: CASSLKQGYTEAFF.

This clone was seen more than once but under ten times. In nucleotides, the CDR3 is TGTGCCAGCAGCCCCCTTACAGGGGCGGAGGATCAGCCCCAGCATTTT. This encodes CASSPLTGAEDQPQHF. J is TRBJ1-5 and V is TRBV28, with 7 bases identical to TRBD1. The germline V gene encodes CDR1 MDHEN and CDR2 SYDVKM. The CDR3 consists of 16 residues. Losses at the gene ends were 6 bases for V and 5 bases for J; bases not matched to a gene: 13.

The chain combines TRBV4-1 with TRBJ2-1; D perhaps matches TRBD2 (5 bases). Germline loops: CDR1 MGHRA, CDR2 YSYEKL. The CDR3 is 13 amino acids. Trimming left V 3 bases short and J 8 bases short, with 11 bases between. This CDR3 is CASSHQIGDEQFF. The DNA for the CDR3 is TGCGCCAGCAGCCACCAGATCGGGGATGAGCAGTTCTTC.